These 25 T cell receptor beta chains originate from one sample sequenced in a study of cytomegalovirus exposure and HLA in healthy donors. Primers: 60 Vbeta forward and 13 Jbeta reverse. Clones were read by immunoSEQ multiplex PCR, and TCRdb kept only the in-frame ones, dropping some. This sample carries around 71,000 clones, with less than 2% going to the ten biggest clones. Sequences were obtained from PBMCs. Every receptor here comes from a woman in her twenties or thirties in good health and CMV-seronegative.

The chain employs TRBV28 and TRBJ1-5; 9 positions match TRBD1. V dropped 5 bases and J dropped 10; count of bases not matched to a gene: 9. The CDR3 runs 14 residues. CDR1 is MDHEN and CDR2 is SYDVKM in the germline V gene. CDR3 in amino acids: CASSNPDRGPPQHF. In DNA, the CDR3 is TGTGCCAGCAGTAACCCGGACAGGGGACCCCCCCAGCATTTT.

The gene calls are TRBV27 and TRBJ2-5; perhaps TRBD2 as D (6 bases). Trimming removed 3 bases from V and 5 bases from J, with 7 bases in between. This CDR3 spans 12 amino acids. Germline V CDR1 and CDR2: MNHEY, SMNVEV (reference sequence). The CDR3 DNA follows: TGTGCCAGCAGTTTCCGGGGGGAGACCCAGTACTTC. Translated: CASSFRGETQYF.

The CDR3 here is CASSAPGELNYGYTF. CDR3 nucleotide sequence: TGTGCCAGCAGTGCCCCGGGGGAGCTGAACTATGGCTACACCTTC. The chain couples TRBV28 to TRBJ1-2; tentative D call: TRBD1 (5 bases). The V end lost 5 bases, the J end lost 2 bases, and 15 bases lay between the germline ends. The CDR3 contains 15 residues. Germline V gene data show CDR1 as MDHEN and CDR2 as SYDVKM.

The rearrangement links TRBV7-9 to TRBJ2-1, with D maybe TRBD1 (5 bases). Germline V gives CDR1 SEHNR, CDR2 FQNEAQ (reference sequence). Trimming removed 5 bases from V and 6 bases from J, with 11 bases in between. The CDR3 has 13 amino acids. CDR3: CASSPWGGNEQFF. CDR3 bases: TGTGCCAGCAGCCCCTGGGGCGGCAATGAGCAGTTCTTC.

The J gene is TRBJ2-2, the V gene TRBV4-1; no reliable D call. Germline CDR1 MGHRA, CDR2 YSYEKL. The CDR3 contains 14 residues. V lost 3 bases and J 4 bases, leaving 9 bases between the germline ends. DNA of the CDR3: TGCGCCAGCAGCCAGGGCAGGCCCACCGGGGAGCTGTTTTTT. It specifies CASSQGRPTGELFF.

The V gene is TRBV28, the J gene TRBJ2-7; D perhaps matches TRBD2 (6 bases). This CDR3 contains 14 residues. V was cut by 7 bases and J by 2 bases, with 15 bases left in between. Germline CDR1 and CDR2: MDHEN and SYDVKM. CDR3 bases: TGTGCCAGCAATGCAGCGGGTTACCCCTACGAGCAGTACTTC. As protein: CASNAAGYPYEQYF.

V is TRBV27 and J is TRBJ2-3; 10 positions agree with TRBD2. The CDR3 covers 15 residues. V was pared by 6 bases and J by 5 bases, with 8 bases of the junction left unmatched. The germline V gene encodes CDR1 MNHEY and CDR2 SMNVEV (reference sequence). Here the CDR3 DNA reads TGTGCCAGCAGGCCATTGGCTAGCGGGAGAGATACGCAGTATTTT. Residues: CASRPLASGRDTQYF.

CDR3 in DNA: TGTGCCAGCAGACCCAACAGGGTAATAATCACAGATACGCAGTATTTT. Its translation is CASRPNRVIITDTQYF. V gene TRBV28 combines with J gene TRBJ2-3, with D maybe TRBD1 (6 bases). The V end was cut by 6 bases, the J end by 2 bases, with 18 bases between. The CDR3 is made up of 16 amino acids. Per germline, CDR1 MDHEN and CDR2 SYDVKM.

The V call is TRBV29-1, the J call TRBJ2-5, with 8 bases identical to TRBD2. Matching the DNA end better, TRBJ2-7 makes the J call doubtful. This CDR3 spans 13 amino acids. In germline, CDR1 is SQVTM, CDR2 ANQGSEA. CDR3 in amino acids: CSVEASGGLEQYF. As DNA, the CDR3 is TGCAGCGTTGAAGCCAGCGGGGGCCTCGAGCAGTACTTC.

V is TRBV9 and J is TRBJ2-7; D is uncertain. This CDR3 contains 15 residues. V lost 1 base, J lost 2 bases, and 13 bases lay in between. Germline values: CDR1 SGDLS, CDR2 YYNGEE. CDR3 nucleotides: TGTGCCAGCAGCGTACTAGAGTCTCCTGCCTACGAGCAGTACTTC. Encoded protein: CASSVLESPAYEQYF.

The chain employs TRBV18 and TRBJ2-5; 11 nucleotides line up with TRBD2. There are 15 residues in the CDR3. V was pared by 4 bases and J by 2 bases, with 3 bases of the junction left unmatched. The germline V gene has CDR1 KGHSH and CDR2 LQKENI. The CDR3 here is CASSRTSGRQETQYF. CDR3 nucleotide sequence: TGTGCCAGCTCACGGACTAGCGGGCGACAAGAGACCCAGTACTTC.

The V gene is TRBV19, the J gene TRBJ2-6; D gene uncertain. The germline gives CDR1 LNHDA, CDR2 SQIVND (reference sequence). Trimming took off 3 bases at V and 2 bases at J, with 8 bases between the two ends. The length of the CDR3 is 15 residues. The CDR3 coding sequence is TGTGCCAGTAGTATTCGGCAGGCTGGGGCCAACGTCCTGACTTTC. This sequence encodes CASSIRQAGANVLTF.

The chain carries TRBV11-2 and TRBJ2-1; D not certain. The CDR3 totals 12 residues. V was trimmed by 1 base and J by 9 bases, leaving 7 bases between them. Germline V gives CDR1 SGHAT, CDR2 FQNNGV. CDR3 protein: CASSLGGPEQFF. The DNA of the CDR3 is TGTGCCAGCAGCTTAGGAGGCCCTGAGCAGTTCTTC.

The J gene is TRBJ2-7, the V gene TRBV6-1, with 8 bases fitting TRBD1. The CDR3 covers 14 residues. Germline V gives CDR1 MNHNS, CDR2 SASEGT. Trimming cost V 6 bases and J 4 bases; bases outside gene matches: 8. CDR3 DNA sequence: TGTGCCAGCAGCTTCGGGACAGGACGATACGAGCAGTACTTC. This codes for CASSFGTGRYEQYF.

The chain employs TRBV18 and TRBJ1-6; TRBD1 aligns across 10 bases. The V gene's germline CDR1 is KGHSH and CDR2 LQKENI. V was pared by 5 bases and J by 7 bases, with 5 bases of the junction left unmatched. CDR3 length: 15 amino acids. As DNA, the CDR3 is TGTGCCAGCTCATCGGACAGGGGGGGCAATTCACCCCTCCACTTT. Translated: CASSSDRGGNSPLHF.

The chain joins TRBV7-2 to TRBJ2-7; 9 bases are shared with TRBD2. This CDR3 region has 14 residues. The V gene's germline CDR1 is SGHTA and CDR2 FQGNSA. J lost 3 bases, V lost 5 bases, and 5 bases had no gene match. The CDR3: CASSERGVHYEQYF. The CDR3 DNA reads TGTGCCAGCAGCGAGCGGGGGGTCCACTACGAGCAGTACTTC.

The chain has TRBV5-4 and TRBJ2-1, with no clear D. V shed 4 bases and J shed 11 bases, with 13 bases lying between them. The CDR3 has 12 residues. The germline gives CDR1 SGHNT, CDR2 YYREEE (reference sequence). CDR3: CASSRSLAQQFF. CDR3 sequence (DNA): TGTGCCAGCAGCCGAAGCCTCGCACAGCAGTTCTTC.

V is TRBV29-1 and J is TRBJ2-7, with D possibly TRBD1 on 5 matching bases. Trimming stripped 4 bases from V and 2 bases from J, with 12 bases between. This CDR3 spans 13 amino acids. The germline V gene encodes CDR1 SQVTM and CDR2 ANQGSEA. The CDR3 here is CSVVWGTAYEQYF. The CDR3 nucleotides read TGCAGCGTTGTCTGGGGCACAGCCTACGAGCAGTACTTC.

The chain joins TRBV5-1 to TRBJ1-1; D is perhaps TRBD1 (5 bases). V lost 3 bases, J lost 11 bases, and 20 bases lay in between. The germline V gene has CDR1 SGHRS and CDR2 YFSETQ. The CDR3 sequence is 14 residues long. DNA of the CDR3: TGCGCCAGCAGCTCGACCCGGGACTCATTAAGGGCTTTCTTT. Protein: CASSSTRDSLRAFF.

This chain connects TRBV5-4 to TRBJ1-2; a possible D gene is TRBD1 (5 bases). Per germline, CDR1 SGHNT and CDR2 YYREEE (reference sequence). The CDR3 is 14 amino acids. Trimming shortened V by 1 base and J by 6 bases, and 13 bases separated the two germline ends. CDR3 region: CASSLMGTDHGYTF. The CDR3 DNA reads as TGTGCCAGCAGCTTGATGGGGACTGATCATGGCTACACCTTC.

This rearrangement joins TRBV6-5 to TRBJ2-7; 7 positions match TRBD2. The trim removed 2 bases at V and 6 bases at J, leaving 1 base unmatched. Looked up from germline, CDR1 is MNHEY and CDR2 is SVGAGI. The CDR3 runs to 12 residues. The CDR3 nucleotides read TGTGCCAGCAGTTACGCGGGAGCCGAGCAGTACTTC. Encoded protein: CASSYAGAEQYF.

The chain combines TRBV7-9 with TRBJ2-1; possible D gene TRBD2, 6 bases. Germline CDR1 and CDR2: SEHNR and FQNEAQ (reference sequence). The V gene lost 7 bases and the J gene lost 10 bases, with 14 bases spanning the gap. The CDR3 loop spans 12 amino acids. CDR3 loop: CASNRGTSEQFF. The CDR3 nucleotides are TGTGCCAGCAACCGCGGGACCTCGGAGCAGTTCTTC.

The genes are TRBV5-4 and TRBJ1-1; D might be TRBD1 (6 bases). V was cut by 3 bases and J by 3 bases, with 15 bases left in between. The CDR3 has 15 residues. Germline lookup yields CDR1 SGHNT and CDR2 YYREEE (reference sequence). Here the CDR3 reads CASSSTWGRDTEAFF. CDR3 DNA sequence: TGTGCCAGCAGCTCCACCTGGGGGCGAGACACTGAAGCTTTCTTT.

The CDR3 DNA reads as TGTGCTAGTGGTTTGTCGGGACAGGGGTCCGAGCAGTACTTC. It yields the protein CASGLSGQGSEQYF. The gene calls are TRBV12-5 and TRBJ2-7; 10 bases are shared with TRBD1. The CDR3 is 14 residues long. Germline assignment: CDR1 LGHNT and CDR2 FRNRAP. The J segment lost 6 bases and the V segment lost 2 bases, leaving 4 bases of the junction unmatched.

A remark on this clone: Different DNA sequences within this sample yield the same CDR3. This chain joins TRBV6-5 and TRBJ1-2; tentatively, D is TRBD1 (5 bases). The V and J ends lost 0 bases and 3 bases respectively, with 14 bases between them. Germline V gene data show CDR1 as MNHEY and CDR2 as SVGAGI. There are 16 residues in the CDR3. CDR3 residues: CASSYSIGRGDYGYTF. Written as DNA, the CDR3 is TGTGCCAGCAGTTACTCGATAGGACGGGGGGACTATGGCTACACCTTC.